These T cell receptor beta chains were read from a single sample in a study of multiple sclerosis patients with progressive multifocal leukoencephalopathy. Profiled with immunoSEQ multiplex PCR; TCRdb holds only in-frame clones, not every one. Altogether fewer than 35,000 clones are present, around 91% being singletons, with the ten largest covering about 1.5%. The source material was PBMCs. The receptors were gathered from a human donor with multiple sclerosis. Each CDR3 is given with its conserved first and last residue. Each record gives: J gene, V gene, CDR3 protein.

j_call: TRBJ2-2; v_call: TRBV5-6; cdr3_aa: CASSLWRENTGELFF
j_call: TRBJ2-7; v_call: TRBV5-1; cdr3_aa: CASSLMGQGNEQYF
j_call: TRBJ1-1; v_call: TRBV4-3; cdr3_aa: CASSQDSRGAEAFF
j_call: TRBJ2-4; v_call: TRBV6-5; cdr3_aa: CASSFTNMGVDIQYF
j_call: TRBJ2-3; v_call: TRBV7-3; cdr3_aa: CASSFLRGASTDTQYF
j_call: TRBJ2-2; v_call: TRBV9; cdr3_aa: CASSVDQAGDGELFF
j_call: TRBJ2-7; v_call: TRBV29-1; cdr3_aa: CSVVKGGVGSYEQYF
j_call: TRBJ2-2; v_call: TRBV27; cdr3_aa: CASSQRPNRGAGDLFF
j_call: TRBJ2-1; v_call: TRBV4-3; cdr3_aa: CASSQDGREWDEQFF
j_call: TRBJ1-2; v_call: TRBV5-6; cdr3_aa: CASSLDDIDYGYTF
j_call: TRBJ2-3; v_call: TRBV14; cdr3_aa: CASRRLAGVRAQYF
j_call: TRBJ2-1; v_call: TRBV11-2; cdr3_aa: CASSLVPDSLYNEQFF
j_call: NA; v_call: TRBV4-3; cdr3_aa: CASSQGPTYEQYF
j_call: TRBJ2-3; v_call: TRBV19; cdr3_aa: CASSGRGSSTDTQYF
j_call: TRBJ1-1; v_call: TRBV29-1; cdr3_aa: CSVGSPRDRANTEAFF
j_call: TRBJ1-2; v_call: TRBV14; cdr3_aa: CASSQGGYRGAGGYTF
j_call: TRBJ1-1; v_call: TRBV7-8; cdr3_aa: CASSFNTGGSTEAFF
j_call: TRBJ1-4; v_call: TRBV6-1; cdr3_aa: CASRRTTGAEKLFF
j_call: TRBJ2-1; v_call: TRBV28; cdr3_aa: CATWDRYNEQFF
j_call: TRBJ1-2; v_call: TRBV2; cdr3_aa: CASNWGQGGGYTF
j_call: TRBJ2-3; v_call: TRBV25-1; cdr3_aa: CASSARRTSTDTQYF
j_call: TRBJ1-3; v_call: TRBV28; cdr3_aa: CASNLGNTIYF
j_call: TRBJ2-1; v_call: TRBV15; cdr3_aa: CATSNPGLARSGNEQFF
j_call: TRBJ2-1; v_call: TRBV9; cdr3_aa: CASSVQTSRTYNEQFF
j_call: TRBJ2-7; v_call: TRBV7-9; cdr3_aa: CASSFSGSASYEQYF
j_call: TRBJ1-2; v_call: TRBV15; cdr3_aa: CATSSLRTAYGYTF
j_call: TRBJ2-6; v_call: TRBV2; cdr3_aa: CASSEYGNSGANVLTF
j_call: TRBJ2-2; v_call: TRBV12-5; cdr3_aa: CASGLAGTGWTGELFF
j_call: TRBJ2-7; v_call: TRBV28; cdr3_aa: CASSLGPTSYEQYF
j_call: TRBJ1-1; v_call: TRBV10-1; cdr3_aa: CARRTANTEAFF
j_call: TRBJ2-1; v_call: TRBV7-2; cdr3_aa: CASSLVLTSANNEQFF
j_call: TRBJ2-1; v_call: TRBV9; cdr3_aa: CASSLAGTSGSGDEQFF
j_call: TRBJ2-1; v_call: TRBV11-2; cdr3_aa: CASHGLAGVPYNEQFF
j_call: TRBJ2-1; v_call: TRBV4-3; cdr3_aa: CASSQEWVNGAGGSQFF
j_call: TRBJ2-3; v_call: TRBV28; cdr3_aa: CAGRLTSGRPGGTDTQYF
j_call: TRBJ2-6; v_call: TRBV6-4; cdr3_aa: CASSETSGGSGANVLTF
j_call: TRBJ1-1; v_call: TRBV18; cdr3_aa: CASSPGTGPTEAFF
j_call: TRBJ1-2; v_call: TRBV19; cdr3_aa: CASRAGVKNYGYTF
j_call: TRBJ2-1; v_call: TRBV5-4; cdr3_aa: CASSFWVNNEQFF
j_call: TRBJ1-2; v_call: TRBV7-9; cdr3_aa: CASSTRTQALNYGYTF
j_call: TRBJ2-7; v_call: TRBV11-2; cdr3_aa: CASSLTSGVGDEQYF
j_call: TRBJ2-7; v_call: TRBV6-5; cdr3_aa: CASSPNSYEQYF
j_call: TRBJ2-1; v_call: TRBV5-1; cdr3_aa: CASSSGGNQKGNEQFF
j_call: TRBJ1-2; v_call: TRBV28; cdr3_aa: CASQGTGVYGYTF
j_call: TRBJ2-2; v_call: TRBV27; cdr3_aa: CASSFLVKNTGELFF
j_call: TRBJ2-3; v_call: TRBV18; cdr3_aa: CASHPGTSGRIADTQYF
j_call: TRBJ2-2; v_call: TRBV28; cdr3_aa: CASSPGRNWPRELFF
j_call: TRBJ2-7; v_call: TRBV14; cdr3_aa: CASSQDFYEQYF
j_call: TRBJ1-1; v_call: TRBV18; cdr3_aa: CASSPGQDTEAFF
j_call: TRBJ1-2; v_call: TRBV29-1; cdr3_aa: CSCLGQGGLTRGYTF
j_call: TRBJ2-7; v_call: TRBV14; cdr3_aa: CASSQAGRGHYEQYF
j_call: TRBJ2-2; v_call: TRBV5-8; cdr3_aa: CASTYFRSTVTNTGELFF
j_call: TRBJ2-2; v_call: TRBV7-2; cdr3_aa: CASSLSVGGRSGELFF